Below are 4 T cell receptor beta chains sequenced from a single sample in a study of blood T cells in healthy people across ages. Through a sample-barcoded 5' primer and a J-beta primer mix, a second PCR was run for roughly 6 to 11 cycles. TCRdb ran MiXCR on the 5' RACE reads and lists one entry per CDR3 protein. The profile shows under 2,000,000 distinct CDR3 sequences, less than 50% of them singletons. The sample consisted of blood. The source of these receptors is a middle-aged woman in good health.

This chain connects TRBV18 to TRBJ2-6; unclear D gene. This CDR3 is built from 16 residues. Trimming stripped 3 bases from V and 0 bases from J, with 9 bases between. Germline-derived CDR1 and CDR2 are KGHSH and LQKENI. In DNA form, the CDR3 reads TGTGCCAGCTCACCGGTGGGGTCCTCTGGGGCCAACGTCCTGACTTTC. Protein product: CASSPVGSSGANVLTF.

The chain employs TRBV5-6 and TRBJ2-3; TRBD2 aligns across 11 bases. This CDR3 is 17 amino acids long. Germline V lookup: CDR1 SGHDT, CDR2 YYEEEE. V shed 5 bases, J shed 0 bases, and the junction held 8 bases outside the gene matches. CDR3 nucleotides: TGTGCCAGCAGGACTATACTAGCGGGAGTTAGCACAGATACGCAGTATTTT. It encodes CASRTILAGVSTDTQYF.

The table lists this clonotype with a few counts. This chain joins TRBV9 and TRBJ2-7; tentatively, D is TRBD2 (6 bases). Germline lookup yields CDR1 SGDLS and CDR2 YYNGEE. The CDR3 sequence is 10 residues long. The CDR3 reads CAGGPYEQYF. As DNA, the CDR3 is TGTGCGGGGGGACCCTACGAGCAGTACTTC.

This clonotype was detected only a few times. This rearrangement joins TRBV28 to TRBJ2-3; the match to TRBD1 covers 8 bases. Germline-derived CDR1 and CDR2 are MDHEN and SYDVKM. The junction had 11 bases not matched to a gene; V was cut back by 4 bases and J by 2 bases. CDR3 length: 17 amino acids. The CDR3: CASSSAFLDRDTDTQYF. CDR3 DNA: TGTGCCAGCAGTTCTGCCTTCTTGGACAGGGACACAGATACGCAGTATTTT.